The 8 T cell receptor beta chains presented below share a single source sample, sequenced in a study of T-cell reconstitution after alpha-beta-depleted transplantation in children. As it was prepared, the TCRbeta library received unique molecular identifiers. TCRdb reanalysed the PCR reads using MiXCR and keeps one entry per CDR3 protein. The sample lists about 540,000 distinct CDR3 sequences, approximately 30% occurring once. The material was PBMCs, obtained before TCRalphabeta/CD19-depleted stem cell transplant. These receptors originate from a boy under two years old with Wiskott-Aldrich syndrome, due to receive a stem cell transplant.

The chain combines TRBV5-1 with TRBJ1-5; unclear D gene. Germline-derived CDR1 and CDR2 are SGHRS and YFSETQ. The CDR3 contains 18 residues. Between the trimmed V and J ends, which lost 1 base and 2 bases, there was a span of 19 bases. The CDR3, as DNA: TGCGCCAGCAGCTTGACCCCTCAAGGGCGGATTGGCAATCAGCCCCAGCATTTT. Amino acids: CASSLTPQGRIGNQPQHF.

This clonotype came up a few times. V is TRBV21-1 and J is TRBJ1-2; TRBD1 is the table's D call and was not checked against the DNA. TRBV21-1 is a known pseudogene. This CDR3 region has 16 residues. DNA of the CDR3: TGTGCCAGCAGCAAAGCAGCCAGGGGACCTAACTATGGCTACACCTTC. It is translated as CASSKAARGPNYGYTF.

This chain links TRBV5-7 with TRBJ2-5, with 10 bases matching TRBD2. Being an ORF, TRBV5-7 has a function that is uncertain. J was trimmed by 5 bases and V by 5 bases; bases with no gene match: 15. The CDR3 extends over 17 amino acids. In nucleotides, the CDR3 is TGTGCCAGCAGTCTTAAATCAGCGGGAGGGCCACAGGAGACCCAGTACTTC. Protein sequence: CASSLKSAGGPQETQYF.

The rearrangement uses TRBV20-1 and TRBJ2-1; 16 nucleotides match TRBD2. With V trimmed by 4 bases and J by 6 bases, 18 bases remained unmatched. Germline CDR1 is DFQATT and CDR2 is SNEGSKA (reference sequence). This CDR3 comprises 20 residues. The CDR3, as DNA: TGCAGTGCTACAAGCCCCGGGACTAGCGGGAGGGTCGCCAGGGGCAATGAGCAGTTCTTC. Residues: CSATSPGTSGRVARGNEQFF.

This chain joins TRBV27 and TRBJ1-1; D is possibly TRBD1 (6 bases). The CDR3 covers 16 residues. Deletions cut 5 bases from V and 0 bases from J, with 16 bases between. Germline values: CDR1 MNHEY, CDR2 SMNVEV (reference sequence). Written as DNA, the CDR3 is TGTGCCAGCAGTCCTTCGGCAGGGGAGGTGAACACTGAAGCTTTCTTT. It codes for CASSPSAGEVNTEAFF.

This chain uses TRBV5-1 with TRBJ2-3, with 9 bases that match TRBD2. The J segment lost 4 bases and the V segment lost 2 bases, leaving 8 bases of the junction unmatched. This CDR3 has 16 amino acids. In germline, CDR1 is SGHRS, CDR2 YFSETQ. This CDR3 is CASSFPMREGSDTQYF. CDR3 DNA sequence: TGCGCCAGCAGCTTTCCTATGCGGGAGGGTTCAGATACGCAGTATTTT.

The V gene is TRBV5-1, the J gene TRBJ2-7; TRBD1 matches 7 bases. This CDR3 has 14 amino acids. After removal of 4 bases from V and 2 bases from J, the junction contained 6 bases not matched to a gene. Germline lookup yields CDR1 SGHRS and CDR2 YFSETQ. The CDR3 here is CASSDPGQPYEQYF. The DNA of the CDR3 is TGCGCCAGCAGCGACCCGGGACAGCCCTACGAGCAGTACTTC.

The rearrangement links TRBV9 to TRBJ2-3; 7 nucleotides align to TRBD2. This CDR3 region has 16 residues. V shed 0 bases, J shed 0 bases, and the junction held 4 bases outside the gene matches. Germline V gives CDR1 SGDLS, CDR2 YYNGEE. This CDR3 reads CASSVDISGSTDTQYF. The CDR3 DNA follows: TGTGCCAGCAGCGTAGATATTAGCGGGAGCACAGATACGCAGTATTTT.